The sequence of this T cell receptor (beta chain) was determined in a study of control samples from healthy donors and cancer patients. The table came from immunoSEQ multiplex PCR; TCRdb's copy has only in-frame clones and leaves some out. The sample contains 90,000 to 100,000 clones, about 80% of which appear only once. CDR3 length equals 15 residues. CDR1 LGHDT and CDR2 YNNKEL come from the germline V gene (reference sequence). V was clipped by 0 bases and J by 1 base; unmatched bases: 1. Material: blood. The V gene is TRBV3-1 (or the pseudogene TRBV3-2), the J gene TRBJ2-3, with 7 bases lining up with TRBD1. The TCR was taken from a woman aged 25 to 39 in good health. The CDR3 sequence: CASSQDTGGTDTQYF. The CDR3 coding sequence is TGTGCCAGCAGCCAAGACACAGGGGGCACAGATACGCAGTATTTT.